This record looks at one TCR beta chain sequence and its context. Deletions cut 5 bases from V and 0 bases from J, with 11 bases between. Germline assignment: CDR1 SGHRS and CDR2 YFSETQ. This CDR3 comprises 14 residues. This entry comes from a study of OX40 agonist ivuxolimab in advanced cancers. The data were produced by immunoSEQ multiplex PCR, yet TCRdb's version contains in-frame clones alone and is incomplete. The table includes 65,000 to 95,000 clones, approximately 80% detected once. The rearrangement joins TRBV5-1 to TRBJ2-5; D is undetermined. The clonotype comes from an adult with an advanced solid tumor such as melanoma, head and neck, liver or kidney cancer. Sequencing was performed on CD4+ or CD8+ T cells sorted from blood, taken in a trial of the OX40 agonist ivuxolimab. CDR3 loop: CASRPGVYQETQYF. CDR3 nucleotide sequence: TGCGCCAGCAGGCCAGGCGTGTACCAAGAGACCCAGTACTTC.